The source of this TCR beta chain is a study of blood T cells in healthy people across ages (dated by TCRdb to between 2015 and 2016). A note on the overall study: In model experiments, roughly one uniquely barcoded TCR beta cDNA molecule per two T cells was captured by template switching. The study measured age-related changes in TCR beta repertoire diversity using deep sequencing normalized with unique cDNA molecular identifiers. Two additional independent replicas of 1 million unique cDNA reads from the same blood draw were analyzed for two donors (one aged 18 to 29 and one aged 80 or older). Donors of different ages were randomly distributed across sequencing lanes to avoid experimental bias. The donors were split into four age groups: young (average 16 years), middle-aged (around 40), aged (more than 60) and long-lived (approximately 89).

The table lists this clonotype with a few counts. No cognate antigen has been identified for it. No much larger clone exists at a distance of one base, and base qualities are not known. Donors were about 36 systemically healthy Caucasian individuals from Russia aged roughly 6 to 90 years. Each donor gave ten milliliters of peripheral blood, collected into EDTA-treated Vacutainer tubes. PBMCs were isolated by Ficoll-Paque density-gradient centrifugation, with at least 7 million obtained per sample. Total RNA was extracted from PBMCs with Trizol reagent, with at least 5 micrograms obtained per sample. Naive CD45RAhigh/CD27high T cell percentages were measured by flow cytometry on a PBMC aliquot from every donor. V is clipped by 6 bases and J by 13 bases, and the sequence between their germline boundaries is 16 bases long. The CDR3 measures 12 amino acids from cysteine to phenylalanine. The kept DNA is CDR3 alone, 36 bases in frame from the first base.

The method was 5' RACE. Sequencer: Illumina HiSeq 2500. The second PCR ran for roughly 6 to 11 cycles and used a J-beta primer mix along with a sample-barcoded 5' primer. A unique molecular identifier was introduced onto each TCR beta cDNA molecule by a template-switch 5' adaptor carrying 12 random nucleotides. Each sample yielded at least 3 million CDR3-containing paired-end reads. First-strand cDNA synthesis was performed from all RNA using the Mint cDNA synthesis kit, with priming by a TRBC-specific oligonucleotide. Following uracil-DNA glycosylase treatment, all cDNA underwent a first 18-cycle PCR with the universal primers M1SS and BC2_uni_R. In the original analysis: For normalization, 1 million high-quality reads were randomly selected from each sample, with every read carrying a distinct molecular identifier. Reads sharing molecular identifiers were discarded rather than binned into consensus sequences. MiTCR, set to a Q25 quality threshold and the strictest error-elimination algorithm, was used for CDR3 identification, clonotype clustering and error correction. Lower-bound total TCR beta diversity was estimated with a nonparametric unseen species model using Euler transformation. The public reads were run again by TCRdb, first through fastp at Q25 and then through MiXCR, and only productive beta chains were kept. Every entry covers one CDR3 protein and lists the most common genes and DNA from its rows. TCRdb's processing, not the authors' own work, is the source of the V and J calls. Here the sample has more than 1,400,000 distinct CDR3 sequences; 42% occur a single time. The ten largest clonotypes hold under 8% of the sample.

Paper-wide results and their limitations: Because profiling used bulk unsorted PBMCs, naive and antigen-experienced compartments could not be compared conclusively. Total diversity estimates from one million sequenced T cells were considered lower bounds and underestimates. Because the CMV infection status of the donors was unknown, age-related changes in expanded clonotypes may potentially have been confounded. Observed TCR beta diversity correlated strongly with the percentage of naive T cells measured by flow cytometry. As age increased, observed TCR beta diversity per million T cells dropped in a roughly linear way, and a significant reduction was already evident by age roughly 36. The long-lived group showed more naive CD4+ T cells, fewer expanded clones and increased TCR diversity than the aged group, suggesting age selection.

Material: blood. The TCR comes from a young woman in good health. The sequence links TRBV12-3 or TRBV12-4 to TRBJ2-4, with no confidently assigned D gene. The CDR3 region has the sequence CASRRSADLQYF. The base sequence is TGTGCCAGCAGAAGATCAGCCGATCTGCAGTACTTC.